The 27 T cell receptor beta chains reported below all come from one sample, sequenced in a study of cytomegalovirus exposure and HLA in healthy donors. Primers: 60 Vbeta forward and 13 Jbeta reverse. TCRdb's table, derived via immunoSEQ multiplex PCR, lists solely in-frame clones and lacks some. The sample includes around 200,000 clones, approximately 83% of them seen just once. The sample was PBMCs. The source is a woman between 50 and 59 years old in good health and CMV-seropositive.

CDR3 residues: CASSESRGGPDTQYF. CDR3 DNA: TGCGCCAGCAGTGAGTCACGGGGGGGGCCGGATACGCAGTATTTT. The chain links TRBV10-1 to TRBJ2-3, with TRBD2 identical over 8 bases. From germline, CDR1 is WNHNN and CDR2 SYGVQD (reference sequence). V trimming: 0 bases; J trimming: 6 bases; junction bases outside the gene matches: 5. The CDR3 sequence is 15 residues long.

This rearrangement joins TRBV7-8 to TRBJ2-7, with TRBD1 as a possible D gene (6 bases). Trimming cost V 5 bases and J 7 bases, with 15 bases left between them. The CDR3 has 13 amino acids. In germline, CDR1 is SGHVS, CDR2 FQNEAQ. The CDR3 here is CASSPGQYREQYF. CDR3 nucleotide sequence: TGTGCCAGCAGCCCCGGACAGTATCGAGAGCAGTACTTC.

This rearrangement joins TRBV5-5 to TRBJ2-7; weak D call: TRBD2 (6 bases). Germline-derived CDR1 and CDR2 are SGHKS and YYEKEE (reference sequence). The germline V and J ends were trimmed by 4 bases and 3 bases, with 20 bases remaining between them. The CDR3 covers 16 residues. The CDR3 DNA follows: TGTGCCAGCAGCCGGGGGTCTGACAAAACCTACTACGAGCAGTACTTC. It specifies CASSRGSDKTYYEQYF.

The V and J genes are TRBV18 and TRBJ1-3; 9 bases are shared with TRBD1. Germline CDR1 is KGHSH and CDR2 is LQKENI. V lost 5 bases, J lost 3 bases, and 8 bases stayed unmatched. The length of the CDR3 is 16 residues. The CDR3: CASSWRDREFGNTIYF. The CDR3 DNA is TGTGCCAGCTCATGGCGGGACAGGGAGTTTGGAAACACCATATATTTT.

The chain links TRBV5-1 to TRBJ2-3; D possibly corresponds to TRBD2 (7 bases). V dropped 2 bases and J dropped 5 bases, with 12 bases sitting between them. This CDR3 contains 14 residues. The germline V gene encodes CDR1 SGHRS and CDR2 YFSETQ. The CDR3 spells CASSFGGAKDTQYF. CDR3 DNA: TGCGCCAGCAGCTTTGGGGGGGCCAAAGATACGCAGTATTTT.

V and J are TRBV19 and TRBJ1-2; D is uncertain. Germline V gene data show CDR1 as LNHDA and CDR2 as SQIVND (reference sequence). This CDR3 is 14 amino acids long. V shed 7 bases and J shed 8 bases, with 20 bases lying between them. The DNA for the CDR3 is TGTGCCAGTACCCCAAACAATGGCAGGCAGGGCTACACCTTC. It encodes CASTPNNGRQGYTF.

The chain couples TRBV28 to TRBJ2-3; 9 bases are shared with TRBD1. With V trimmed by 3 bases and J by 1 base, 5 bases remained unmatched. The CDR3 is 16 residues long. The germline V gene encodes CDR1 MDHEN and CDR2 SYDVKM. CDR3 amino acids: CASSFDRGSGTDTQYF. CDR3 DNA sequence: TGTGCCAGCAGTTTTGACAGGGGGTCTGGCACAGATACGCAGTATTTT.

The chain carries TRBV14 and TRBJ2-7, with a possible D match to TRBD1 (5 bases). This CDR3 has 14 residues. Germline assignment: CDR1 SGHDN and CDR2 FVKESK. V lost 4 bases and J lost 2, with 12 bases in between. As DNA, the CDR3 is TGTGCCAGCAGCCCCCCAGGGATCCCCTACGAGCAGTACTTC. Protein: CASSPPGIPYEQYF. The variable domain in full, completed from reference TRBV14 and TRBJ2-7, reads EAGVTQFPSHSVIEKGQTVTLRCDPISGHDNLYWYRRVMGKEIKFLLHFVKESKQDESGMPNNRFLAERTGGTYSTLKVQPAELEDSGVYFCASSPPGIPYEQYFGPGTRLTVT.

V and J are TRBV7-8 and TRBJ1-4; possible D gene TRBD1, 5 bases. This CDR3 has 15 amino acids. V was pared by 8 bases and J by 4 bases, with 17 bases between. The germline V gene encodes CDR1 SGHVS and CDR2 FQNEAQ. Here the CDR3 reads CASGAVVGYNEKLFF. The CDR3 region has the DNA TGTGCCAGCGGGGCCGTGGTTGGGTATAATGAAAAACTGTTTTTT. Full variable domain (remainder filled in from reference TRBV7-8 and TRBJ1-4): GAGVSQSPRYKVAKRGQDVALRCDPISGHVSLFWYQQALGQGPEFLTYFQNEAQLDKSGLPSDRFFAERPEGSVSTLKIQRTQQEDSAVYLCASGAVVGYNEKLFFGSGTQLSVL.

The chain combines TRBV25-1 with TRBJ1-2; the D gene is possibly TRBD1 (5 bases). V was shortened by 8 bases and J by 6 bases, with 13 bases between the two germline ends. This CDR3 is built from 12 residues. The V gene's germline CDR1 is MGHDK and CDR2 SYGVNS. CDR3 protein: CASRDSDDGYTF. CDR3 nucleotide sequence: TGTGCCAGCCGGGACTCCGACGATGGCTACACCTTC.

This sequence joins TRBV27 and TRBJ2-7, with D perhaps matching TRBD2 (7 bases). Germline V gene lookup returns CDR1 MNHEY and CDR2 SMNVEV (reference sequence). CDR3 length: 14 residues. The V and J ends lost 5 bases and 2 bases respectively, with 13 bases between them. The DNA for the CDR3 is TGTGCCAGCAGTCTCTCGGGGGGCACCTACGAGCAGTACTTC. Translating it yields CASSLSGGTYEQYF.

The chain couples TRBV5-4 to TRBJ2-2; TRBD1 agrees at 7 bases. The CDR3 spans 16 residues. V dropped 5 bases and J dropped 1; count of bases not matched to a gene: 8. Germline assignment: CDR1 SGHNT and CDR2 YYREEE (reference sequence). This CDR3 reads CASSKPGQMNTGELFF. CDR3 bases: TGTGCCAGCAGTAAACCGGGACAGATGAACACCGGGGAGCTGTTTTTT.

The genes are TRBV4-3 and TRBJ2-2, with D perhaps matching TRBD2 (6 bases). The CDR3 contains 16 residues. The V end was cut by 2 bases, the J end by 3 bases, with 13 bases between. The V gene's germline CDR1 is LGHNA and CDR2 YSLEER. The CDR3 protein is CASSQQEGRYTGELFF. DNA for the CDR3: TGCGCCAGCAGCCAACAGGAGGGGCGGTACACCGGGGAGCTGTTTTTT.

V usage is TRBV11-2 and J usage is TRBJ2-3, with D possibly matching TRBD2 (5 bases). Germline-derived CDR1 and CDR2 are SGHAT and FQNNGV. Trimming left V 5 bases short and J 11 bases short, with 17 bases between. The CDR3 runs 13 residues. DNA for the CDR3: TGTGCCAGCAGCCCGGTCGGGGAGAGGCGGCAGTATTTT. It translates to CASSPVGERRQYF.

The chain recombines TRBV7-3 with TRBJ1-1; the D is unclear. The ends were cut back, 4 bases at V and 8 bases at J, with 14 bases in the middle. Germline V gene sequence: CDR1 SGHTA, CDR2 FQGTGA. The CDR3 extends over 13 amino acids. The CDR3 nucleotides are TGTGCCAGCAGCTCCCCGGGGTTCAGGGAAGCTTTCTTT. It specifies CASSSPGFREAFF.

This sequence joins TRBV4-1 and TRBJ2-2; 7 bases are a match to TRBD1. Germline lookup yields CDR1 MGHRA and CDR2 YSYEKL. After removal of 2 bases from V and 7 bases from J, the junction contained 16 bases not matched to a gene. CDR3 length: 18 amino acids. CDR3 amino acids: CASSQLEIQTGSDGELFF. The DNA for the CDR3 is TGCGCCAGCAGCCAACTCGAAATACAGACAGGGAGTGACGGGGAGCTGTTTTTT.

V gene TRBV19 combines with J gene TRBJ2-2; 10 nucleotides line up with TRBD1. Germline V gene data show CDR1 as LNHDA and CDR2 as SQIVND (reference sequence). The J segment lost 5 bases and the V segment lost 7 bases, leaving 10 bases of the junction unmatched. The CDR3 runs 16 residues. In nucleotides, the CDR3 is TGTGCCAGTATGCGGGGGGACAGGGGTTTGACCGGGGAGCTGTTTTTT. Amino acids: CASMRGDRGLTGELFF.

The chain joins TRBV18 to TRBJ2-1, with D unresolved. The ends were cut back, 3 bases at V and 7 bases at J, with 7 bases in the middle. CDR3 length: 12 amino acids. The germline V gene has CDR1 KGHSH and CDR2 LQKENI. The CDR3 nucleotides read TGTGCCAGCTCACCGCTAGGAAATGAGCAGTTCTTC. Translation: CASSPLGNEQFF.

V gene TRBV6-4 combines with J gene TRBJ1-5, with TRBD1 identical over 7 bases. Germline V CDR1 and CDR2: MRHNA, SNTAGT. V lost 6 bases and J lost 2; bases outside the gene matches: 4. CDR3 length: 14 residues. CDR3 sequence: CASSATGGNQPQHF. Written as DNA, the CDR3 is TGTGCCAGCAGCGCAACAGGGGGCAATCAGCCCCAGCATTTT.

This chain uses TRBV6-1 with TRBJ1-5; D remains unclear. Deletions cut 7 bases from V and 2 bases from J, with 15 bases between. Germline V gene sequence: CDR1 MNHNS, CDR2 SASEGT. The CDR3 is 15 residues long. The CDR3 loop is CASTSTTLGNQPQHF. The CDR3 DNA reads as TGTGCCAGCACCTCGACAACTCTTGGCAATCAGCCCCAGCATTTT.

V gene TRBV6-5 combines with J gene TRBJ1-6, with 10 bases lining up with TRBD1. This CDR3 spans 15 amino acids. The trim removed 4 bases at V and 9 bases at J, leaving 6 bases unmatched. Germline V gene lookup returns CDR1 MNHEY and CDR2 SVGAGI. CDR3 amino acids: CASSFTGQGGSPLHF. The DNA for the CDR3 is TGTGCCAGCAGTTTTACAGGACAGGGGGGTTCACCCCTCCACTTT.

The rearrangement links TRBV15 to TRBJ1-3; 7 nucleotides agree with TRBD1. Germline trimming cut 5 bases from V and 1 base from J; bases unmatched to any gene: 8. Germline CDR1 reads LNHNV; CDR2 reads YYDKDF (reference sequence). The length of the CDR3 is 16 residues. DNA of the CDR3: TGTGCCACCAGCGCCCGACGGGACAGTTCTGGAAACACCATATATTTT. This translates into CATSARRDSSGNTIYF.

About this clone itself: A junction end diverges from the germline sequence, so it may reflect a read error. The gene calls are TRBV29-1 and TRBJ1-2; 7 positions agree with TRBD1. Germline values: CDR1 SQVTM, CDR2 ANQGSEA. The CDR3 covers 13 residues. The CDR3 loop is CSAEKQGRSTYTF. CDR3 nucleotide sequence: TGCAGCGCTGAAAAACAGGGGAGAAGTACCTACACCTTC.

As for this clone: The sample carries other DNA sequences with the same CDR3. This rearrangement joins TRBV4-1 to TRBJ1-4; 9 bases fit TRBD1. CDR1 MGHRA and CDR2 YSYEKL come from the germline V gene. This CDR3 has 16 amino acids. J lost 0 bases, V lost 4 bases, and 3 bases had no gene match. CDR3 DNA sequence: TGCGCCAGCAGCCGTGGACAGGGGCCAACTAATGAAAAACTGTTTTTT. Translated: CASSRGQGPTNEKLFF.

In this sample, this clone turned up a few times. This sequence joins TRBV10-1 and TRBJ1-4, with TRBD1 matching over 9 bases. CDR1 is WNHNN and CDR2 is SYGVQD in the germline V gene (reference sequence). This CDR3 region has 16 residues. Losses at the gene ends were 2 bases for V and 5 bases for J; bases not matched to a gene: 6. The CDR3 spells CASSEKFGTGNEKLFF. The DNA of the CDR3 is TGCGCCAGCAGTGAGAAATTTGGGACAGGGAATGAAAAACTGTTTTTT.

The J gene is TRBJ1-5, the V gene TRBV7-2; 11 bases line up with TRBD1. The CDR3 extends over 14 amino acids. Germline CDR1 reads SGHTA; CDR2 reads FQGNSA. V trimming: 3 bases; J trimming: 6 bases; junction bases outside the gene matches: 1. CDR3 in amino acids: CASSFGQGAQPQHF. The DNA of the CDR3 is TGTGCCAGCAGCTTCGGACAGGGGGCTCAGCCCCAGCATTTT. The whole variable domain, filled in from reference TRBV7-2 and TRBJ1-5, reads GAGVSQSPSNKVTEKGKDVELRCDPISGHTALYWYRQSLGQGLEFLIYFQGNSAPDKSGLPSDRFSAERTGGSVSTLTIQRTQQEDSAVYLCASSFGQGAQPQHFGDGTRLSIL.

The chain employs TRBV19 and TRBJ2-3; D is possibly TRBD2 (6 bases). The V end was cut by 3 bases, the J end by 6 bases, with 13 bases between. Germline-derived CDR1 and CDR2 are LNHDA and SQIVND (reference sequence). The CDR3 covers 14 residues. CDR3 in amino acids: CASSIGSGGDTQYF. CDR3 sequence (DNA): TGTGCCAGTAGTATCGGGAGTGGCGGCGATACGCAGTATTTT.